This T cell receptor beta chain was retrieved from a study of post-analysis software for immune sequencing data. Study overall: Recorded subtypes: relapsing-remitting, secondary progressive, progressive-relapsing; some patients unannotated. Broader study findings: Among four to six TRBV segments more frequent in patients than controls were TRBV5-6, TRBV5-1 and TRBV20-1. Same-batch preparations were strongly co-clustered by F measure. Those with multiple sclerosis, the patient group, showed significantly lower normalized Chao1 diversity than controls.

Prepared libraries of TCR beta cDNA carried unique molecular identifiers. From the PCR reads, TCRdb called clonotypes with MiXCR, one entry per CDR3 protein. The sample records fewer than 850,000 distinct CDR3 sequences, approximately 44% being singletons. A remark on this clonotype: Antigen: not known.

V lost 6 bases to trimming and J lost 4 bases; unmatched junction nucleotides: 5. The CDR3 covers 15 residues. Germline V lookup: CDR1 SNHLY, CDR2 FYNNEI. The sequenced sample consisted of blood. The V and J genes are TRBV2 and TRBJ1-5; 11 bases match TRBD1. This receptor was obtained from a girl between 10 and 17 years old with multiple sclerosis. CDR3 bases: TGTGCCAGCAGGCCAGGACAGGGGGCGAATCAGCCCCAGCATTTT. Residues: CASRPGQGANQPQHF. The whole variable domain, filled in from reference TRBV2 and TRBJ1-5, reads EPEVTQTPSHQVTQMGQEVILRCVPISNHLYFYWYRQILGQKVEFLVSFYNNEISEKSEIFDDQFSVERPDGSNFTLKIRSTKLEDSAMYFCASRPGQGANQPQHFGDGTRLSIL.